A single T cell receptor beta chain is shown here with its context. Its antigen has not been determined. No much larger clonotype is one base removed from it; base qualities were not supplied. The germline V gene supplies CDR1 SGHTA and CDR2 FQGNSA. V loses 0 bases, J loses 4 bases, and the germline ends lie 8 bases apart. The CDR3 sequence holds 14 residues, the cysteine and phenylalanine included. Solely the CDR3 DNA is kept, with 42 bases framed from the first base. This record comes from a study of blood T cell repertoires in COVID-19 (dated by TCRdb to 2018 to 2020). At the level of the whole study: Collaborator samples came from the United States, Italy and Spain and covered acute and convalescent phases of COVID-19. The prospective study material was composed of cDNA or gDNA derived from T cells, B-cell-depleted T cells, or PBMCs. A freely available public database, intended as a resource for researchers studying the immune response to SARS-CoV-2, is where the repertoires were released. Sample metadata almost always included a de-identified subject ID, COVID-19 status, age in years and sex. HLA class I and class II types, where available, came from metadata supplied by the sample provider rather than from assay-based typing. Deeply sampled blood TCRbeta repertoires from subjects exposed to, actively infected with, or recovered from COVID-19 were included in the dataset. Samples came from the ongoing ImmuneRACE study (first 160 participants) plus 1,254 subjects from 6 global collaborators. What the authors observed across the whole study: The quantity of clinical and demographic metadata differed by source and by participant and was supplied without curation.

TCRbeta CDR3 regions were amplified from genomic DNA using the immunoSEQ Assay, a bias-controlled multiplex PCR. The original pipeline was this. The number of nucleated cells in each sample was estimated by amplification of reference gene primers within the assay. Sequence reads were collapsed and filtered to measure the absolute abundance of every unique TCRbeta CDR3 rearrangement. For each sample, productive Simpson clonality was calculated as the square root of Simpson's diversity index over productive rearrangements. In its TCRdb copy, this immuneACCESS table keeps in-frame sequences only and misses some clones. Where compared with another copy, unresolved V genes explain less than half of these, and the others have no known cause. The D gene and trimming were derived from the DNA, and the V and J assignments and clone size from that table. Within this sample are around 700,000 clones, with 85% to 90% of them counted one time only. Clones ranked in the top ten supply roughly 0.25% of the sample.

Whole blood was collected in K2EDTA tubes by collaborating institutions according to the institutions' own protocols. For TCRbeta analysis, collaborators shipped samples in one of three forms: frozen whole blood, isolated PBMCs, or DNA extracted from either of those sample types. The chain was built from TRBV7-2 and TRBJ2-3, with the D gene too uncertain to name. This clonotype was obtained from a woman under 30 with acute or convalescent COVID-19. The specimen sequenced was peripheral blood. The CDR3 has the sequence CASSLASVSDTQYF. The DNA is TGTGCCAGCAGCTTAGCGTCGGTTTCAGATACGCAGTATTTT.